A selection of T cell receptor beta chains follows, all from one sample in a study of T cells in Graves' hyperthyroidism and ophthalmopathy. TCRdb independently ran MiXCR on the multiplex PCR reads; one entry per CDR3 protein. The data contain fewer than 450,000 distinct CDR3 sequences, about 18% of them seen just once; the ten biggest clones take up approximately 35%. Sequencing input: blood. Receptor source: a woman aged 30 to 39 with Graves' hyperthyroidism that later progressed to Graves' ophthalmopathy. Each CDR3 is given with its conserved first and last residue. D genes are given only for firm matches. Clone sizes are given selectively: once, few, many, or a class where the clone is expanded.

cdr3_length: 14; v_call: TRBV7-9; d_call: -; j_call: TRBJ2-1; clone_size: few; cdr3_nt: TGTGCCAGCAGCTTAACCCACCGGGACGGTGAGCAGTTCTTC; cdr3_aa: CASSLTHRDGEQFF
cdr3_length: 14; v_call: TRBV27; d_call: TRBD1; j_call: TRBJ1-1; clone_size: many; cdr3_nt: TGTGCCAGCAGTTTATTCTCAGGGGGCACTGAAGCTTTCTTT; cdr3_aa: CASSLFSGGTEAFF
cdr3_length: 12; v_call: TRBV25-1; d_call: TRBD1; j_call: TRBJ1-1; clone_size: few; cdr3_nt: TGTGCCAGCAGAGCACAGGGGGCTGAAGCTTTCTTT; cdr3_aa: CASRAQGAEAFF
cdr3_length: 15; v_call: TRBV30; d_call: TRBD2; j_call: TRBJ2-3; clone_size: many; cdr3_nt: TGTGCCTGGAGTGTACAGATGGGAGGGCCAGATACGCAGTATTTT; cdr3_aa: CAWSVQMGGPDTQYF
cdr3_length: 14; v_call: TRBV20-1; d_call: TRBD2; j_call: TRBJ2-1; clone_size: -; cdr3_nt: TGCAGTGCTAGTATAGCGGGAGCTAACAATGAGCAGTTCTTC; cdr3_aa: CSASIAGANNEQFF
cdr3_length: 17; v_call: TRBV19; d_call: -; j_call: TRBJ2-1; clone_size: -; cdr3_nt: TGTGCCAGTAGAATAACTGTCCAGGGTATTTCCCGGAATGAGCAGTTCTTC; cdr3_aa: CASRITVQGISRNEQFF
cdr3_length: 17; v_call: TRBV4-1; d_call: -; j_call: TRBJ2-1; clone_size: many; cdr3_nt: TGCGCCAGCAGCCAAAGTTTAGGAGGGGGGGGATACAATGAGCAGTTCTTC; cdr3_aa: CASSQSLGGGGYNEQFF
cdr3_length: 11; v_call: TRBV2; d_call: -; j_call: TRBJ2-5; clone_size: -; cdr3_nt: TGTGCCAGCAGACCCGCCGAGACCCAGTACTTC; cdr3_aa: CASRPAETQYF
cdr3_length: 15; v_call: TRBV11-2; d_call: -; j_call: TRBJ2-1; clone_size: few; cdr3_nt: TGTGCCAGCAGCGAATATGGGGGTTCCTACAATGAGCAGTTCTTC; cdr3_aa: CASSEYGGSYNEQFF
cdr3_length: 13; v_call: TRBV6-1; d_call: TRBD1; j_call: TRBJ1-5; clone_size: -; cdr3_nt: TGTGTCAGCCAGGGGGCCTTGAATCAGCCCCAGCATTTT; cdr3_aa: CVSQGALNQPQHF
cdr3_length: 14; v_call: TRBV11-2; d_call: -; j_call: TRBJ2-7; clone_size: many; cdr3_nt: TGTGCCAGCTTGCGGACATCCGGCTCCTACGAGCAGTACTTC; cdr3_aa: CASLRTSGSYEQYF
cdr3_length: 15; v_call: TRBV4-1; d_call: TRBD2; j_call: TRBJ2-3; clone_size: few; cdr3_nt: TGCGCCAGCAGCCCTTGGCGGGAGGACACAGATACGCAGTATTTT; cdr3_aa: CASSPWREDTDTQYF
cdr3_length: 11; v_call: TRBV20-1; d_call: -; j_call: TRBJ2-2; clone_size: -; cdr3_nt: TGCAGTGGGGAACTGGGCGGGGAGCTGTTTTTT; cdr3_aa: CSGELGGELFF
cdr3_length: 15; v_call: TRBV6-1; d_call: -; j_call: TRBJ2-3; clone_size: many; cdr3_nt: TGTGCCAGCAGAGCCCGGAGCGGACCCACAGATACGCAGTATTTT; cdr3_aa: CASRARSGPTDTQYF
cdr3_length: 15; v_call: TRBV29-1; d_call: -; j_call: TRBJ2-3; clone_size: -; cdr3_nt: TGCAGCGTTGTTGGGGGGGGGGGCCCGTCCGATACGCAGTATTTT; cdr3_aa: CSVVGGGGPSDTQYF
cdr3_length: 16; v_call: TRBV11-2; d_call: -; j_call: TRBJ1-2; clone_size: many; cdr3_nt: TGTGCCAGCAGGGGAAACCTGGCCGCCTCCTTCTATGGCTACACCTTC; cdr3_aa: CASRGNLAASFYGYTF
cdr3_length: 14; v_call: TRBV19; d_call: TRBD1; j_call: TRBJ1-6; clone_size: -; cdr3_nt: TGTGCCAGTAGCTCCGGACAGGGCCGGGTTCCCCTCCACTTT; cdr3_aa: CASSSGQGRVPLHF
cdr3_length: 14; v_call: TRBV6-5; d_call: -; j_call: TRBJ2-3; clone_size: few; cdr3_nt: TGTGCCAGCAGTTACGTTTCACAAACAGATACGCAGTATTTT; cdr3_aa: CASSYVSQTDTQYF
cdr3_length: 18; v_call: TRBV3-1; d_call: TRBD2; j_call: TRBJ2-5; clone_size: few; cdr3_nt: TGTGCCAGCAGCCAAGGACTAGCGGGAGGGTCGTTGCGAGAGACCCAGTACTTC; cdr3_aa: CASSQGLAGGSLRETQYF
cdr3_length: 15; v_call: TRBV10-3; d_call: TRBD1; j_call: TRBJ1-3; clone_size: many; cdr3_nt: TGTGCCATCAGAAGCGGGACAGACTATGGAAACACCATATATTTT; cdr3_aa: CAIRSGTDYGNTIYF
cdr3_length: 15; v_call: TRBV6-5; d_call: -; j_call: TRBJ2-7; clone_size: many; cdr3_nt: TGTGCCAGCAGTTACCGAGGGTTCAGCTCCTACGAGCAGTACTTC; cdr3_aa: CASSYRGFSSYEQYF
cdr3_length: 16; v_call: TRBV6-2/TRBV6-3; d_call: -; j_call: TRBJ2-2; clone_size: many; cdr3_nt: TGTGCCAGCAGTTACTCGCCAATTACGAACACCGGGGAGCTGTTTTTT; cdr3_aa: CASSYSPITNTGELFF
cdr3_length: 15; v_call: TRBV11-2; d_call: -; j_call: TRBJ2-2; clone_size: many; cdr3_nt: TGTGCCAGCAGTTACCGCCCGAGAGAAGGCGGGGAGCTGTTTTTT; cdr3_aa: CASSYRPREGGELFF
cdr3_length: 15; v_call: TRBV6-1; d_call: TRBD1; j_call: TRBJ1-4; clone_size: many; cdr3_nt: TGTGCCAGCAGTTACGGTGGACAGGGAGGGGAAAAACTGTTTTTT; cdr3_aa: CASSYGGQGGEKLFF
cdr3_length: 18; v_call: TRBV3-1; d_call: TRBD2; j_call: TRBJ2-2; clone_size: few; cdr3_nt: TGTGCCAGCAGCCTAGGGACTAGCGGGAGCTATGGGACCGGGGAGCTGTTTTTT; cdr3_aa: CASSLGTSGSYGTGELFF
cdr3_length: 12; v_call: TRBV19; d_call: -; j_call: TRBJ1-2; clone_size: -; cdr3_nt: TGTGCCAGTAGTCTCGTTGGCTGTGGCTACACCTTC; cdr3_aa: CASSLVGCGYTF
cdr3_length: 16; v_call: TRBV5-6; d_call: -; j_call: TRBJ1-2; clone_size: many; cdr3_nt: TGTGCCAGCAGCAAGGGAGGGCAGGCGTCTTCCTATGGCTACACCTTC; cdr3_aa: CASSKGGQASSYGYTF
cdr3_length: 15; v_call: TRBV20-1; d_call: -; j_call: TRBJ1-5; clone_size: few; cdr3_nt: TGCAGTGCTAGAGACATGCACAACGGGCGCCAGCCCCAGCATTTT; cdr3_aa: CSARDMHNGRQPQHF
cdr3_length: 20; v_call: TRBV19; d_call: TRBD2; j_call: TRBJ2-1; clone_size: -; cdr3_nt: TGTGCCAGTAGTATAGGCGTCGGACTACCGACTAGCGGAGATCACAATGAGCAGTTCTTC; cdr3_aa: CASSIGVGLPTSGDHNEQFF
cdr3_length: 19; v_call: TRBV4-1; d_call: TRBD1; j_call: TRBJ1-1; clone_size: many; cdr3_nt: TGCGCCAGCAGCCAAGAATGGGCAAGGGGGCCGCCTTGGAAGCCTGAAGCTTTCTTT; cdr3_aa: CASSQEWARGPPWKPEAFF
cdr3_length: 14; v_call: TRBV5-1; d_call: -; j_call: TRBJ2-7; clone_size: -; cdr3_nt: TGCGCCAGCAGAAACGGTTTAAGCTCCTACGAGCAGTACTTC; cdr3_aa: CASRNGLSSYEQYF
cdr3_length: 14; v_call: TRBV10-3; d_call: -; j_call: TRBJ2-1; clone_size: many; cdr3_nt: TGTGCCATCAGTGAGTCGAGGCTAGGCAATGAGCAGTTCTTC; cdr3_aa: CAISESRLGNEQFF
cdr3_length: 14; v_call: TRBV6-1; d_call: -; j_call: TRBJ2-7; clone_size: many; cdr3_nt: TGTGCCAGCAGTTTCCCAGGTGGTTTGAACGAGCAGTACTTC; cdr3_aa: CASSFPGGLNEQYF
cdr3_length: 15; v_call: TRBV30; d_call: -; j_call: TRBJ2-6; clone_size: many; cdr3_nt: TGTGCCTGGAAGTCGGCAGGTTCTGGGGCCAACGTCCTGACTTTC; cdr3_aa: CAWKSAGSGANVLTF
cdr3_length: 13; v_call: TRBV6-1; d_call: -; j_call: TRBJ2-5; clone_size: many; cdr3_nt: TGTGCCAGCAGTGAACGCGGGGCGGAGACCCAGTACTTC; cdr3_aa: CASSERGAETQYF
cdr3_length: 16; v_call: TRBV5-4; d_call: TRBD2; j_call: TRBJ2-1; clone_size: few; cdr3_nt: TGTGCCAGCAGCTTGGGGACTAGCGGGGGGTACAATGAGCAGTTCTTC; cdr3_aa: CASSLGTSGGYNEQFF
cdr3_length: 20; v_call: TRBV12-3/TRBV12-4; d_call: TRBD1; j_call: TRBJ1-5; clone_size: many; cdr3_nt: TGTGCCAGCAGAGTGGACAGGTCGTGGAAACAGTCGCCGAATAATCAGCCCCAGCATTTT; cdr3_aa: CASRVDRSWKQSPNNQPQHF
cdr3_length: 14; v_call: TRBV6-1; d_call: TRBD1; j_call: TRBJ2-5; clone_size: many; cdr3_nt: TGTGCCAGCAGTCAAACAGACAGGGTCGAGACCCAGTACTTC; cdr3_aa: CASSQTDRVETQYF
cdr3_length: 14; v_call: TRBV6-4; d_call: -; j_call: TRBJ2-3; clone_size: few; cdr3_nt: TGTGCCAGCAGTGATCAGGGTAGCACAGATACGCAGTATTTT; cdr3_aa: CASSDQGSTDTQYF
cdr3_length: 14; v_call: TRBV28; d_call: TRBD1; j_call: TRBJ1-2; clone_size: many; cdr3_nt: TGTGCCAGCAGTCCTCCGACAGGGGAGGCTGGCTACACCTTC; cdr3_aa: CASSPPTGEAGYTF
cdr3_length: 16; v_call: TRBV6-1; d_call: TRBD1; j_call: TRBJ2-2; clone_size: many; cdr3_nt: TGTGCCAGCTCACTTCAGACAGGGCTTATAGGCGGGGAGCTGTTTTTT; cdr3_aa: CASSLQTGLIGGELFF
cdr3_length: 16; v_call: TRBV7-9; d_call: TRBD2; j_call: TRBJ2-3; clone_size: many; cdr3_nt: TGTGCCAGCAGCTTGGTGGGCGGGAGTGGCGCAGATACGCAGTATTTT; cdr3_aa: CASSLVGGSGADTQYF
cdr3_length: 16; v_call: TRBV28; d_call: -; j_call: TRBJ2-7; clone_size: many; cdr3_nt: TGTGCCAGCAGTCACCAGACAGGATTACTCTCCTACGAGCAGTACTTC; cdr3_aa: CASSHQTGLLSYEQYF
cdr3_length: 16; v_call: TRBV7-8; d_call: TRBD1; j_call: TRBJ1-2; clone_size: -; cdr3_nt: TGTGCCAGCAGCTTAGGGACAGGCCCCCATCATTATGGCTACACCTTC; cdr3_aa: CASSLGTGPHHYGYTF
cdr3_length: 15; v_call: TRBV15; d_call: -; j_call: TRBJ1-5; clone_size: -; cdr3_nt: TGTGCCACCAGCAAGGACAGCTATAGCAATCAGCCCCAGCATTTT; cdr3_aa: CATSKDSYSNQPQHF
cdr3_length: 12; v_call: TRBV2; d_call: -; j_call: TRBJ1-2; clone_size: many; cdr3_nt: TGTGCCAGCAGTGACGGGAACTATGGCTACACCTTC; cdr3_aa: CASSDGNYGYTF
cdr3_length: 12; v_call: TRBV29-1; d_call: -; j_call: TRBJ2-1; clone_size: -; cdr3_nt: TGCAGCGTTGAAGATCTTCGCGGGGAGCAGTTCTTC; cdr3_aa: CSVEDLRGEQFF
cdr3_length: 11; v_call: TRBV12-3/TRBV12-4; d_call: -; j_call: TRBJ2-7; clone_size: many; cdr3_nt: TGTGCCAGCAGTTCCGCGGACGAGCAGTACTTC; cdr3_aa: CASSSADEQYF
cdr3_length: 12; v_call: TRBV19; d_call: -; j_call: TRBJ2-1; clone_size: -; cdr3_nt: TGTGCCAGTAACGACAGAGACAATGAGCAGTTCTTC; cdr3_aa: CASNDRDNEQFF
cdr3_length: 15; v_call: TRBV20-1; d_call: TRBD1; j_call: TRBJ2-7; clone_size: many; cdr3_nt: TGCAGTGCCTGGGTGGCGGGACAGGGGGCCTACGAGCAGTACTTC; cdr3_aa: CSAWVAGQGAYEQYF
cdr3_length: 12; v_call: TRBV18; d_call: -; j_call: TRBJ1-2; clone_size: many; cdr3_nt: TGTGCCAGCTCAGGGACCAACTATGGCTACACCTTC; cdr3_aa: CASSGTNYGYTF
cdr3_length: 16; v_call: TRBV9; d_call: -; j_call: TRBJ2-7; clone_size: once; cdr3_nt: TGTGCCAGCAGCGTAGTTAGCCCTAGACCCCCCTACGAGCAGTACTTC; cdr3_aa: CASSVVSPRPPYEQYF